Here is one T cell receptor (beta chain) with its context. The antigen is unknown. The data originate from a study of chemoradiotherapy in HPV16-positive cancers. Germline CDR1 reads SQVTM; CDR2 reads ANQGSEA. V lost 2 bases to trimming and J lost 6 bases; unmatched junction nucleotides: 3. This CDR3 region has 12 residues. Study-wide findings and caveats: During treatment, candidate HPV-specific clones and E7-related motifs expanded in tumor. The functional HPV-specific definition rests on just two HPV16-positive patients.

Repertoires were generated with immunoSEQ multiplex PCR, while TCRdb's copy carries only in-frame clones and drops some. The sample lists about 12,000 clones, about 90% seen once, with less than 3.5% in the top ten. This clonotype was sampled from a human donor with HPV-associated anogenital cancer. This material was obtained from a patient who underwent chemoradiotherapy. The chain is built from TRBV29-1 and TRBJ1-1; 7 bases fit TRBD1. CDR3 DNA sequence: TGCAGCGTTGAAAAGGGGGCTTCTGAAGCTTTCTTT. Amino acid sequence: CSVEKGASEAFF.